The clone carrying this TCR beta chain was seen just once. The CDR3 contains 13 residues. Germline values: CDR1 LNHDA, CDR2 SQIVND (reference sequence). V lost 4 bases and J 7 bases, leaving 11 bases between the germline ends. This specimen belongs to a study of cytomegalovirus exposure and HLA in healthy donors. The PCR employed 60 Vbeta primers together with 13 Jbeta primers. Profiled with immunoSEQ multiplex PCR; TCRdb holds only in-frame clones, not every one. Altogether some 130,000 clones are present, approximately 77% being singletons, with the ten largest covering over 0.9%. The source material was PBMCs. The TCR sequence derives from a woman aged 60-70 years in good health and CMV-seronegative. The chain joins TRBV19 to TRBJ2-1, with TRBD2 as a possible D gene (5 bases). CDR3 residues: CASSRGERNEQFF. The CDR3 DNA reads as TGTGCCAGTAGTAGGGGAGAAAGGAATGAGCAGTTCTTC.